There are a few counts of the clone carrying this T cell receptor beta chain. This sample stems from a study of blood T cell repertoires in COVID-19. Per the study methods: Quantification of nucleated cells was approximated via reference gene primer amplification. Sequencing was performed with immunoSEQ multiplex PCR; in TCRdb, only in-frame clones are kept and a portion is missing. The DNA was the basis for D and trimming; V, J and clone size are from that table. The data hold about 190,000 clones, with 84% observed a single time. CDR1 is SGHAT and CDR2 is FQNNGV in the germline V gene. There are 15 residues in the CDR3. After removal of 5 bases from V and 12 bases from J, the junction contained 13 bases not matched to a gene. Membership in each cohort depended on participant-reported clinical history. Exposed participants encountered a COVID-19 case during the 2 weeks preceding study entry.

V usage is TRBV11-2 and J usage is TRBJ2-1, with 10 bases lining up with TRBD2. The sequence was obtained from a woman in her 30s who had been exposed to COVID-19. Sequenced material: PBMCs or T cells enriched from blood (not recorded which). CDR3 loop: CASSPLLAGGPRQFF. Here the CDR3 DNA reads TGTGCCAGCAGCCCGTTGTTAGCGGGGGGCCCGAGGCAGTTCTTC.